One and the same sample provided the 3 T cell receptor beta chains below, sequenced in a study of blood T cell repertoires in COVID-19. The assay was immunoSEQ multiplex PCR, and TCRdb's table has in-frame clones only and misses some. This table has nearly 85,000 clones, about 83% appearing once. Sequencing input: peripheral blood. The receptors shown here come from a woman aged 55-69 years with acute or convalescent COVID-19.

The V and J genes are TRBV10-3 and TRBJ2-3, with D maybe TRBD1 (5 bases). V was clipped by 4 bases and J by 1 base, with 6 bases between them. Germline V gives CDR1 ENHRY, CDR2 SYGVKD. The CDR3 has 13 amino acids. The CDR3 here is CAISAQGTDTQYF. The CDR3, as DNA: TGTGCCATCAGTGCACAGGGCACAGATACGCAGTATTTT.

V usage is TRBV6-6 and J usage is TRBJ1-3; D uncertain. This CDR3 is built from 15 residues. Germline V gene data show CDR1 as MNHNY and CDR2 as SVGAGI (reference sequence). Trimming cost V 0 bases and J 2 bases, with 8 bases left between them. CDR3 coding DNA: TGTGCCAGCAGTTACTCGGGCACCCCTGGAAACACCATATATTTT. It yields the protein CASSYSGTPGNTIYF.

The CDR3 is CSAEVGSTNEKLFF. As DNA, the CDR3 is TGCAGCGCGGAGGTGGGCTCAACTAATGAAAAACTGTTTTTT. The V and J genes are TRBV29-1 and TRBJ1-4; unclear D gene. Between the trimmed V and J ends, which lost 7 bases and 0 bases, there was a span of 12 bases. The CDR3 covers 14 residues. Germline CDR1 and CDR2: SQVTM and ANQGSEA.